The 12 T cell receptor beta chains reported below all come from one sample, sequenced in a study of T-cell memory formation after mild COVID-19 (dated by TCRdb to about 2021). The protocol used for the library was 5' RACE. Data came from an Illumina NovaSeq 6000. TCRdb passed the public sequencing reads through fastp at Q25 and MiXCR, retaining productive beta sequences. Entries that share a CDR3 protein sequence are merged under the most common genes and DNA. The sample table records roughly 400,000 distinct CDR3 sequences; roughly 18% of these occur just once. The ten largest clones capture 20% to 25% of the sample. The sequenced sample was PBMCs or a T cell subset sorted from them (not recorded which). The source of these receptors is a man younger than 30 who had mild COVID-19 (a few samples of this study predate the infection). The sample titles of this study are shuffled in the database, so cell type and time point are left out; the donor was told from shared clones.

The genes are TRBV6-2 or TRBV6-3 and TRBJ2-2; 13 bases map to TRBD2. The trim removed 5 bases at V and 1 base at J, leaving 7 bases unmatched. Germline V gene lookup returns CDR1 MNHEY and CDR2 SVGEGT. The CDR3 totals 18 residues. The CDR3 is CASSRRLAGGQNTGELFF. CDR3 coding DNA: TGTGCCAGCAGTCGAAGACTAGCGGGGGGCCAGAACACCGGGGAGCTGTTTTTT.

This clonotype turned up a few times. This chain connects TRBV30 to TRBJ1-4, with D perhaps matching TRBD1 (5 bases). V was clipped by 3 bases and J by 8 bases, with 19 bases between them. The CDR3 has 15 amino acids. Germline V gives CDR1 GTSNPN, CDR2 SVGIG (reference sequence). In DNA, the CDR3 is TGTGCCTGGAGCGAAGGGACGGGGATTTTGGAAAAACTGTTTTTT. Translated, it gives CAWSEGTGILEKLFF. The full variable domain, rest sourced from reference TRBV30 and TRBJ1-4, is SQTIHQWPATLVQPVGSPLSLECTVEGTSNPNLYWYRQAAGRGLQLLFYSVGIGQISSEVPQNLSASRPQDRQFILSSKKLLLSDSGFYLCAWSEGTGILEKLFFGSGTQLSVL.

This clonotype was detected ten times or more. This chain connects TRBV5-1 to TRBJ2-3; maybe TRBD1 (5 bases). The CDR3 loop spans 14 amino acids. V shed 0 bases and J shed 2 bases, with 7 bases lying between them. Looked up from germline, CDR1 is SGHRS and CDR2 is YFSETQ. CDR3 region: CASSLGQPTDTQYF. For the CDR3, the DNA is TGCGCCAGCAGCTTGGGACAGCCCACAGATACGCAGTATTTT. The variable domain in full, with the rest retrieved from reference TRBV5-1 and TRBJ2-3, is KAGVTQTPRYLIKTRGQQVTLSCSPISGHRSVSWYQQTPGQGLQFLFEYFSETQRNKGNFPGRFSGRQFSNSRSEMNVSTLELGDSALYLCASSLGQPTDTQYFGPGTRLTVL.

This clonotype was seen a few times. The chain links TRBV3-1 to TRBJ2-1, with 10 bases matching TRBD2. This CDR3 has 14 amino acids. The germline gives CDR1 LGHDT, CDR2 YNNKEL (reference sequence). V shed 4 bases and J 5 bases; nucleotides not matched to a gene: 2. The CDR3 nucleotides read TGTGCCAGCAGCCGGACTAGCGGAAACAATGAGCAGTTCTTC. This translates into CASSRTSGNNEQFF.

This clonotype was observed a handful of times. The V and J genes are TRBV20-1 and TRBJ1-4; D remains ambiguous. The CDR3 is 13 amino acids. The germline V and J ends were trimmed by 0 bases and 8 bases, with 10 bases remaining between them. Germline V CDR1 and CDR2: DFQATT, SNEGSKA (reference sequence). The CDR3: CSAREAGPEKLFF. The CDR3, as DNA: TGCAGTGCTAGAGAGGCCGGGCCGGAAAAACTGTTTTTT.

This sequence joins TRBV5-1 and TRBJ2-3, with D perhaps TRBD1 (5 bases). Germline V gene lookup returns CDR1 SGHRS and CDR2 YFSETQ. The V gene lost 6 bases and the J gene lost 0 bases, with 11 bases spanning the gap. The CDR3 totals 14 residues. The DNA for the CDR3 is TGCGCCAGCAATAGGGGTGGAAGCACAGATACGCAGTATTTT. Its protein is CASNRGGSTDTQYF.

The sample holds a few counts of this clonotype. The chain uses TRBV5-1 and TRBJ2-3; D not certain. Germline assignment: CDR1 SGHRS and CDR2 YFSETQ. The length of the CDR3 is 13 residues. V was trimmed by 4 bases and J by 6 bases, leaving 12 bases between them. The CDR3 DNA follows: TGCGCCAGCAGCCCCTACCGCTCCGATACGCAGTATTTT. Residues: CASSPYRSDTQYF. Using reference TRBV5-1 and TRBJ2-3 for the parts outside the CDR3, the full variable domain is KAGVTQTPRYLIKTRGQQVTLSCSPISGHRSVSWYQQTPGQGLQFLFEYFSETQRNKGNFPGRFSGRQFSNSRSEMNVSTLELGDSALYLCASSPYRSDTQYFGPGTRLTVL.

This clonotype was seen only a few times. V is TRBV20-1 and J is TRBJ2-4, with unresolved D. V dropped 4 bases and J dropped 0 bases, with 10 bases sitting between them. CDR3 length: 14 residues. Germline V gene data show CDR1 as DFQATT and CDR2 as SNEGSKA (reference sequence). In nucleotides, the CDR3 is TGCAGTGCTATTTCCGGTACAGCCAAAAACATTCAGTACTTC. Encoded protein: CSAISGTAKNIQYF.

The rearrangement links TRBV7-9 to TRBJ1-3; D not certain. Trimming stripped 1 base from V and 4 bases from J, with 11 bases between. Germline V gene sequence: CDR1 SEHNR, CDR2 FQNEAQ (reference sequence). CDR3 length: 15 residues. The CDR3, as DNA: TGTGCCAGCAGCTTAGAGCGGGTGTTGGGAAACACCATATATTTT. Amino acids: CASSLERVLGNTIYF.

This rearrangement joins TRBV5-1 to TRBJ2-7, with D maybe TRBD1 (5 bases). Trimming shortened V by 4 bases and J by 4 bases, and 15 bases separated the two germline ends. The germline gives CDR1 SGHRS, CDR2 YFSETQ. CDR3 size: 14 residues. The CDR3 bases are TGCGCCAGCAGCCCGCCGGACCCAGGGTACGAGCAGTACTTC. Residues: CASSPPDPGYEQYF.

This clonotype was seen a handful of times. The chain has TRBV7-2 and TRBJ1-5; D gene ambiguous. V gave up 5 bases and J gave up 6 bases, with 17 bases separating them. This CDR3 has 15 residues. Germline V gene lookup returns CDR1 SGHTA and CDR2 FQGNSA. Here the CDR3 reads CASSREQARSQPQHF. The CDR3 region has the DNA TGTGCCAGCAGCAGAGAGCAGGCCAGGAGTCAGCCCCAGCATTTT.

The chain carries TRBV7-2 and TRBJ1-5, with a possible D match to TRBD1 (5 bases). The CDR3 covers 13 residues. Germline CDR1 is SGHTA and CDR2 is FQGNSA. V lost 0 bases and J 7 bases, leaving 7 bases between the germline ends. The DNA of the CDR3 is TGTGCCAGCAGCTTAGCGGGGGAACAGCCCCAGCATTTT. It encodes CASSLAGEQPQHF.